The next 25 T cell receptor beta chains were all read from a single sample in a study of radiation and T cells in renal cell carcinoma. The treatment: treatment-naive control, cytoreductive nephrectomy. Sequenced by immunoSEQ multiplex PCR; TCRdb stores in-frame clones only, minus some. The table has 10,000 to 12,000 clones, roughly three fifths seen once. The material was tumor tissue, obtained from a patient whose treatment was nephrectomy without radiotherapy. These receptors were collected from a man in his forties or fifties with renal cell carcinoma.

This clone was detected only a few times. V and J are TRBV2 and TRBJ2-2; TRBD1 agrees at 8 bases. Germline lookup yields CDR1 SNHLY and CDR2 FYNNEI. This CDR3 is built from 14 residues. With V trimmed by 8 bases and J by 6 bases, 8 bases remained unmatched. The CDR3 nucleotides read TGTGCCAGCTTAAGACAGGGGACGGCCGGGGAGCTGTTTTTT. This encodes CASLRQGTAGELFF.

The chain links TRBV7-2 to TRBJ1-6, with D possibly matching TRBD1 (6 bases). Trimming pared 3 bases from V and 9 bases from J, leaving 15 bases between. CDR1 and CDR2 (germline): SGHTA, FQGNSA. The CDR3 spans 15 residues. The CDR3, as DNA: TGTGCCAGCAGCTTCGGGGGGCAAGGGCGTTCACCCCTCCACTTT. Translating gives CASSFGGQGRSPLHF.

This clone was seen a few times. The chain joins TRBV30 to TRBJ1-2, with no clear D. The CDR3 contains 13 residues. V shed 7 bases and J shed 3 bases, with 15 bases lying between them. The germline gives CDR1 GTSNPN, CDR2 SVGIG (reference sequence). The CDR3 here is CAFEADGDYGYTF. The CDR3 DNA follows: TGTGCCTTTGAGGCGGATGGGGACTATGGCTACACCTTC. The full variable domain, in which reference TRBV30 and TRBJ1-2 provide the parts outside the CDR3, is SQTIHQWPATLVQPVGSPLSLECTVEGTSNPNLYWYRQAAGRGLQLLFYSVGIGQISSEVPQNLSASRPQDRQFILSSKKLLLSDSGFYLCAFEADGDYGYTFGSGTRLTVV.

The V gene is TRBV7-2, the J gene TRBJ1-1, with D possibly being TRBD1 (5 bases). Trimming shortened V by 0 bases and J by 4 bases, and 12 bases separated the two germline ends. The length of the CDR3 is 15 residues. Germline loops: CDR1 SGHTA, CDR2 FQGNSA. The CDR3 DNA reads TGTGCCAGCAGCTTAGCTGGGGGGAAGGTCACTGAAGCTTTCTTT. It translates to CASSLAGGKVTEAFF.

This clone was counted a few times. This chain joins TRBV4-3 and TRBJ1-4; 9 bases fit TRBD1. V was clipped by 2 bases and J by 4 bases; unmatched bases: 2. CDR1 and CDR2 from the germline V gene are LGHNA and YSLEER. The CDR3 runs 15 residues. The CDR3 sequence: CASSQKDRGNEKLFF. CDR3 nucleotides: TGCGCCAGCAGCCAAAAGGACAGGGGTAATGAAAAACTGTTTTTT.

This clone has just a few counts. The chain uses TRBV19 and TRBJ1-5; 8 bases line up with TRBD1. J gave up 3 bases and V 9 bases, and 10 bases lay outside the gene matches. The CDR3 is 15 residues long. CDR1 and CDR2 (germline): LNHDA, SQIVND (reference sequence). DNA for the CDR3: TGTGCCAGCACAACTCAGGGGGCGGCCAATCAGCCCCAGCATTTT. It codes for CASTTQGAANQPQHF.

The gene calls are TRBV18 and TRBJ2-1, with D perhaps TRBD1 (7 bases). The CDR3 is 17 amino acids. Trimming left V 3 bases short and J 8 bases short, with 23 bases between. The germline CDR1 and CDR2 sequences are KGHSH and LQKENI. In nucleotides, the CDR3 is TGTGCCAGCTCACCTAAAACAGGGGTCGGGAGTAGGTATGAGCAGTTCTTC. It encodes CASSPKTGVGSRYEQFF.

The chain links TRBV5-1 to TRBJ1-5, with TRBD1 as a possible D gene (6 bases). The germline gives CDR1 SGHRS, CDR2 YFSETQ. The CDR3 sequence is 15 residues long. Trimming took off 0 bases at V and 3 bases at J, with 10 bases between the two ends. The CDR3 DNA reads TGCGCCAGCAGCTTGGGGCAGGGGTACAATCAGCCCCAGCATTTT. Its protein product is CASSLGQGYNQPQHF.

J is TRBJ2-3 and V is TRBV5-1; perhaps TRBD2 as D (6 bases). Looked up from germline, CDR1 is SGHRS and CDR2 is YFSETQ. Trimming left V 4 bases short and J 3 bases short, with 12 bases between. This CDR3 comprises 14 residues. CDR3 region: CASSAGLRTDTQYF. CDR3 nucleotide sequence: TGCGCCAGCAGCGCGGGACTCAGGACAGATACGCAGTATTTT. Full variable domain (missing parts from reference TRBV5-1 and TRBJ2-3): KAGVTQTPRYLIKTRGQQVTLSCSPISGHRSVSWYQQTPGQGLQFLFEYFSETQRNKGNFPGRFSGRQFSNSRSEMNVSTLELGDSALYLCASSAGLRTDTQYFGPGTRLTVL.

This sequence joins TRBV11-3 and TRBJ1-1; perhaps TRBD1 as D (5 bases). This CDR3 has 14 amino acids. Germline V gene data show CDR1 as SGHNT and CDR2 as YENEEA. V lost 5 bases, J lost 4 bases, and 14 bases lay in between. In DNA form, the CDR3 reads TGTGCCAGCAGCCTCAGGGAGATGTTCACTGAAGCTTTCTTT. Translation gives CASSLREMFTEAFF.

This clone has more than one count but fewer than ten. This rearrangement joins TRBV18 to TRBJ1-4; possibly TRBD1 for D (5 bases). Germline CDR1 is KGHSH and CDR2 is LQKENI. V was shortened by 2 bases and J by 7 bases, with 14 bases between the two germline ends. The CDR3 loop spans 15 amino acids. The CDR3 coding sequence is TGTGCCAGCTCACCAACGGGGGGTGTTGGTGAAAAACTGTTTTTT. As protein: CASSPTGGVGEKLFF.

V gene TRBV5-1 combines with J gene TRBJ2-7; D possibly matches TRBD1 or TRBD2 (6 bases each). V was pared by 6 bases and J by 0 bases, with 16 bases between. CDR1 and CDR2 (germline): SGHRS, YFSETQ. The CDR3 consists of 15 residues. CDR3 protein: CASKVGGASSYEQYF. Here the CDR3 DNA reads TGCGCCAGCAAGGTCGGGGGCGCCAGCTCCTACGAGCAGTACTTC. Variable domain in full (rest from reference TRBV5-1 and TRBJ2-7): KAGVTQTPRYLIKTRGQQVTLSCSPISGHRSVSWYQQTPGQGLQFLFEYFSETQRNKGNFPGRFSGRQFSNSRSEMNVSTLELGDSALYLCASKVGGASSYEQYFGPGTRLTVT.

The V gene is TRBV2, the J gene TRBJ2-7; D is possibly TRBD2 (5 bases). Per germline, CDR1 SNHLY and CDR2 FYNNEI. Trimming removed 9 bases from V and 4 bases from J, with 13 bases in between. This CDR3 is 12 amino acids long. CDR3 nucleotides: TGTGCCAGAAGAGACGGGGATTACGAGCAGTACGTC. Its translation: CARRDGDYEQYV.

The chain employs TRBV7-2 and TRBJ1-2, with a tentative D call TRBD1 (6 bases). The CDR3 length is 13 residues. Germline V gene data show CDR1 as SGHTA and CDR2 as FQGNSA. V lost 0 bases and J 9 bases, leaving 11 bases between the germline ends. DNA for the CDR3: TGTGCCAGCAGCTTAGCGGGGGCGGAGAGCTACACCTTC. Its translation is CASSLAGAESYTF.

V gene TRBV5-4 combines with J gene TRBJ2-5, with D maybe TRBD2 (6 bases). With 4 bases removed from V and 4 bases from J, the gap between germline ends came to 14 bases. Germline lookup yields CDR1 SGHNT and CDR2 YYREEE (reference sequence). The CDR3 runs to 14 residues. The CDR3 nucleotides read TGTGCCAGCAGCCCTGGTGGGGGGAGAGAGACCCAGTACTTC. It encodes CASSPGGGRETQYF.

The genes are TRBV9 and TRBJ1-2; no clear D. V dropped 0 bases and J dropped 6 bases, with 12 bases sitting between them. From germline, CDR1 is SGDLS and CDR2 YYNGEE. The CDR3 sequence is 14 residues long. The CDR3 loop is CASSVGRQPNGYTF. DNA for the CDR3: TGTGCCAGCAGCGTAGGTAGGCAGCCGAATGGCTACACCTTC.

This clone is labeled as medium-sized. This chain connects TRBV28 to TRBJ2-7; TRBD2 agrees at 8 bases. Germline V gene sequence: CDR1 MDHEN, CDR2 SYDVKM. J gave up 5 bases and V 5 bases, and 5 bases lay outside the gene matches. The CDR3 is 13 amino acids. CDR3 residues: CASSLPGLDEQYF. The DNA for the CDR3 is TGTGCCAGCAGTCTACCGGGACTAGACGAGCAGTACTTC.

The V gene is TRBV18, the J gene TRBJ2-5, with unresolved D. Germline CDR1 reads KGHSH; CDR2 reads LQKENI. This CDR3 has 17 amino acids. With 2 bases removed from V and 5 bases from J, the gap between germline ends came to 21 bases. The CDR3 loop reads CASSPGRVAQSFETQYF. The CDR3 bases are TGTGCCAGCTCACCAGGAAGGGTGGCTCAGAGTTTCGAGACCCAGTACTTC.

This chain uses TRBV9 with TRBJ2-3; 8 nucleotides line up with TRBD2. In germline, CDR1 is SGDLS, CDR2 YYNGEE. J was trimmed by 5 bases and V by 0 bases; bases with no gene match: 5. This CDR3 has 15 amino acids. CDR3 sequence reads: CASSVGVGREDTQYF. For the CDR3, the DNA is TGTGCCAGCAGCGTAGGGGTCGGGAGGGAAGATACGCAGTATTTT. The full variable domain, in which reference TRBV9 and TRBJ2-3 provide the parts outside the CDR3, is DSGVTQTPKHLITATGQRVTLRCSPRSGDLSVYWYQQSLDQGLQFLIQYYNGEERAKGNILERFSAQQFPDLHSELNLSSLELGDSALYFCASSVGVGREDTQYFGPGTRLTVL.

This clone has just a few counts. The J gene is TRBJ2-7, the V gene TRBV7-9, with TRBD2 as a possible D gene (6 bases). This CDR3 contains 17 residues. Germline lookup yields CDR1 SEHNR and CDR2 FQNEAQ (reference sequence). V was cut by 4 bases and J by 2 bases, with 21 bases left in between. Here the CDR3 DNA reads TGTGCCAGCAGCTCGCTGAAGGACGGGACTCCGACCTACGAGCAGTACTTC. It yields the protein CASSSLKDGTPTYEQYF.

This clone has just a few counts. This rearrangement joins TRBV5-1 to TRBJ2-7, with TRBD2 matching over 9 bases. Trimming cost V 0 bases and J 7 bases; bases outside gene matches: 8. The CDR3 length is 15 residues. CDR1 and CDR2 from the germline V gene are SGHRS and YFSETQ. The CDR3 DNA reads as TGCGCCAGCAGCTTGGTATTAGCGGGAGATGAAGAGCAGTACTTC. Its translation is CASSLVLAGDEEQYF.

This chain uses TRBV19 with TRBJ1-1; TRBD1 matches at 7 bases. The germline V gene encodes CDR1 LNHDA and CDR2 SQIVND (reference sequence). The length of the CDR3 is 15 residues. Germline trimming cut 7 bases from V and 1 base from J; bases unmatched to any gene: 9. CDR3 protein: CASIAQGIGNTEAFF. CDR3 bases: TGTGCCAGTATAGCACAGGGGATCGGGAACACTGAAGCTTTCTTT.

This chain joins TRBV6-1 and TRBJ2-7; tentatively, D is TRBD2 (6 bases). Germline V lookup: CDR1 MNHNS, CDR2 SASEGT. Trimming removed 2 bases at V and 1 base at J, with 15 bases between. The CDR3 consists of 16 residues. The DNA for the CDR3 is TGTGCCAGCAGTGAAAGGGGACTTCCGGGTTCCTACGAGCAGTACTTC. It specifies CASSERGLPGSYEQYF.

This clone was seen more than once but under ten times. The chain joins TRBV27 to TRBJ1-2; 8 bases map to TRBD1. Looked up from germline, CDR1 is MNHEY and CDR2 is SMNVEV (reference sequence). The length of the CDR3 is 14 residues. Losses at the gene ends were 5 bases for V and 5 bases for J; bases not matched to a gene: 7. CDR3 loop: CASSLGQGRYGYTF. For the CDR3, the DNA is TGTGCCAGCAGTCTCGGACAGGGAAGATATGGCTACACCTTC.

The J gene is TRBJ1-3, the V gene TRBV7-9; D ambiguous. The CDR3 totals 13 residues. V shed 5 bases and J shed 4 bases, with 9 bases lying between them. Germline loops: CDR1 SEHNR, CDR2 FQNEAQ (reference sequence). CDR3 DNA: TGTGCCAGCAGCCGAGGAGAAGGAAACACCATATATTTT. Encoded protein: CASSRGEGNTIYF.